This T cell receptor beta chain was captured in a study of tumor and adjacent non-tumor tissue in lung cancer. Overall study: Patients were aged roughly 30 to 76, nine to eleven men and about five women, stage I to III. Study findings and constraints: Normal lung showed higher cumulative top 100 clone frequency than tumor. TCR diversity was significantly greater in tumor than normal lung tissue.

RNA was extracted from bulk tissue without any cell sorting. Distant lung tissue was collected more than 3 cm away from the tumor edge. A note on this clonotype: Antigen: not known. One end of the junction does not line up with germline, which may come from a read error.

TCRbeta libraries were built with three rounds of nested PCR, modified from ARM-PCR. Using its own MiXCR run on the multiplex PCR reads, TCRdb lists one record per CDR3 protein. The table records some 100,000 distinct CDR3 sequences, 60% to 65% of them present only once. The clonotype was recovered from a man aged 55 to 70 with non-small cell lung cancer. The source material was distant non-tumor lung tissue.

The CDR3, as DNA: TGTGCCAGCAACTTAGCGGAAAATCATCCCCAGCATTTT. It yields the protein CASNLAENHPQHF. The rearrangement links TRBV11-3 to TRBJ1-5; D call uncertain. The V gene's germline CDR1 is SGHNT and CDR2 YENEEA. CDR3 length: 13 amino acids.